Sequencing of this T cell receptor beta chain was carried out in a study of T cells expressing NK-cell markers. TCRdb reanalyzed the 5' RACE reads and collapses them to one entry per CDR3 protein, without DNA. This table holds hundreds of thousands of distinct CDR3 sequences. Per the germline V gene, CDR1 is SEHNR and CDR2 is FQNEAQ (reference sequence). The CDR3 contains 15 residues. The rearrangement joins TRBV7-9 to TRBJ2-1. The sequencing input was blood T cells: a sorted CD56 or NKG2C T cell subset, CD4+ or CD8+ T cells, or bulk PBMC T cells (not recorded which). The TCR originated in a man aged 18-69 years in good health. The CDR3 region is CASSAIGQSNNEQFF.